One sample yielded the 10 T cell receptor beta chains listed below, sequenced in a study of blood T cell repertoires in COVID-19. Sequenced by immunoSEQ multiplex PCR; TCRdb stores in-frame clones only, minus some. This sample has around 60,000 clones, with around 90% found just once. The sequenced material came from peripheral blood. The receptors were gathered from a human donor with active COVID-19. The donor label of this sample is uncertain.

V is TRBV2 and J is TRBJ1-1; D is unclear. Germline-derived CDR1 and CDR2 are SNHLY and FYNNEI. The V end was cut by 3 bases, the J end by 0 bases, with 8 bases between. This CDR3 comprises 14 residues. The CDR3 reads CASSDGGLNTEAFF. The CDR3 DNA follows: TGTGCCAGCAGTGATGGCGGATTGAACACTGAAGCTTTCTTT.

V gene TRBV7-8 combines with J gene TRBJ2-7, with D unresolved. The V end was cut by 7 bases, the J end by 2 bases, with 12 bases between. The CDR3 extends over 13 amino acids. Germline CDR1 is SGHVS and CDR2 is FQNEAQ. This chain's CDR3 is CASTRRVPYEQYF. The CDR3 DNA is TGTGCCAGCACCCGACGGGTCCCCTACGAGCAGTACTTC.

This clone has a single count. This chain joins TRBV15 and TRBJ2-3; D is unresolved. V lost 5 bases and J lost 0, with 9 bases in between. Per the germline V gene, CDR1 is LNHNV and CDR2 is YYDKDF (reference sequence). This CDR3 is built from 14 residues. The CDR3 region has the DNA TGTGCCACCAGCCTTACTTTGAGCACAGATACGCAGTATTTT. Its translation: CATSLTLSTDTQYF.

The CDR3 nucleotides read TGTGCCAGCAGCTTAGGGCCCGAGTCGGGAGAGCAGTACTTC. As protein: CASSLGPESGEQYF. The genes are TRBV11-3 and TRBJ2-7, with TRBD2 as a possible D gene (5 bases). The CDR3 length is 14 residues. With 1 base removed from V and 7 bases from J, the gap between germline ends came to 14 bases. The V gene's germline CDR1 is SGHNT and CDR2 YENEEA.

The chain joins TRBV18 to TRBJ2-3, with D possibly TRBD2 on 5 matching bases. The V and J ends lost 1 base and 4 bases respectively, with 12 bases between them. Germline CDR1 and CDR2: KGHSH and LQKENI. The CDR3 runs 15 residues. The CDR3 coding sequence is TGTGCCAGCTCACCACAAGAGGGTCGCGCAGATACGCAGTATTTT. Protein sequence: CASSPQEGRADTQYF. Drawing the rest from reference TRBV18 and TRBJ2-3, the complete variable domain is NAGVMQNPRHLVRRRGQEARLRCSPMKGHSHVYWYRQLPEEGLKFMVYLQKENIIDESGMPKERFSAEFPKEGPSILRIQQVVRGDSAAYFCASSPQEGRADTQYFGPGTRLTVL.

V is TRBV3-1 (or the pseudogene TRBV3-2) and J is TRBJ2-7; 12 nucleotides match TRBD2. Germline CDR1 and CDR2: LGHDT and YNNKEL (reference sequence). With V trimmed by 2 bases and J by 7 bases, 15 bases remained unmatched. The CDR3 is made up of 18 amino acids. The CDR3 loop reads CASSQKRFTSGGISEQYF. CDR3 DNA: TGTGCCAGCAGCCAAAAAAGATTTACTAGCGGGGGGATTAGTGAGCAGTACTTC.

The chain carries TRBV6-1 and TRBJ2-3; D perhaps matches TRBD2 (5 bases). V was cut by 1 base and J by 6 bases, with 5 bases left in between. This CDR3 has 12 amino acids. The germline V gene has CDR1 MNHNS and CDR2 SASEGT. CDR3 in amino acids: CASSEGGDTQYF. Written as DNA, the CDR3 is TGTGCCAGCAGTGAAGGAGGGGATACGCAGTATTTT.

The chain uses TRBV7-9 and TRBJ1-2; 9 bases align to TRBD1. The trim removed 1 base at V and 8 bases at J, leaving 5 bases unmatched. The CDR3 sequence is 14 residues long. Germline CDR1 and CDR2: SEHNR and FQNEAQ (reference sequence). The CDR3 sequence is CASSLGGTGYGYTF. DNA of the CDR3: TGTGCCAGCAGCTTAGGGGGGACAGGGTACGGCTACACCTTC.

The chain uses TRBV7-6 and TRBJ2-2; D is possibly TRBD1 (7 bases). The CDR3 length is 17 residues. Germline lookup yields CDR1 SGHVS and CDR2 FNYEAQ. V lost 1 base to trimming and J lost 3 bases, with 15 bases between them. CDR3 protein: CASSLDTGEAYTGELFF. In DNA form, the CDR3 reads TGTGCCAGCAGCTTAGACACAGGGGAGGCGTACACCGGGGAGCTGTTTTTT.

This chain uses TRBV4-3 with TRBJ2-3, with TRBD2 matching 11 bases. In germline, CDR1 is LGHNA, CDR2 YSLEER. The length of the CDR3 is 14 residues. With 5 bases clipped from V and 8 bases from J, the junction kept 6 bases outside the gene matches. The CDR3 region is CASSSSGRPATQYF. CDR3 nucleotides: TGCGCCAGCAGCTCTAGCGGGAGGCCGGCTACGCAGTATTTT.